This TCR beta chain was captured by sequencing in a study of identical twins. Overall study findings and caveats: Insertions ran lower in abundant cord blood beta clonotypes, though not in memory repertoires. Zero-insertion findings could be partly confounded by invariant cells (MAIT and iNKT cells). Twins showed weaker excess sharing in their beta out-of-frame sequences.

V was cut by 0 bases and J by 6 bases, with 8 bases left in between. Germline V CDR1 and CDR2: MNHEY, SVGAGI. The CDR3 covers 13 residues. Template switching added a universal primer site; cDNA carried unique molecular identifiers. TCRdb analysed the 5' RACE reads with MiXCR anew, one entry per CDR3 protein. The data show about 570,000 distinct CDR3 sequences, more than 9% seen once. To note about this clonotype: The antigen is undetermined.

The sample also formed part of further work on yellow fever vaccine responses in identical twins.

Sequencing input: PBMCs. The chain combines TRBV6-5 with TRBJ1-1; D uncertain. The clonotype comes from a woman between 18 and 29 years old in good health. For the CDR3, the DNA is TGTGCCAGCAGTTACTCGTGGCCGGCTGAAGCTTTCTTT. This encodes CASSYSWPAEAFF.